Below are 28 T cell receptor beta chains sequenced from a single sample in a study of cytomegalovirus exposure and HLA in healthy donors. Method: immunoSEQ multiplex PCR; TCRdb's copy keeps in-frame clones and lacks some. The data contain more than 95,000 clones, 94% of them singletons. The source material was PBMCs. Every receptor here comes from a woman aged 18 to 35 in good health and CMV-seronegative.

This chain links TRBV5-6 with TRBJ1-2; TRBD1 matches 8 bases. Losses at the gene ends were 4 bases for V and 2 bases for J; bases not matched to a gene: 7. Germline CDR1 SGHDT, CDR2 YYEEEE. The CDR3 extends over 15 amino acids. The CDR3 DNA reads TGTGCCAGCAGCACCTCGACAGGGGAGAACTATGGCTACACCTTC. This gives the protein CASSTSTGENYGYTF.

The chain uses TRBV6-5 and TRBJ2-3; 8 bases agree with TRBD2. Germline V gene data show CDR1 as MNHEY and CDR2 as SVGAGI. This CDR3 has 13 amino acids. With 8 bases clipped from V and 2 bases from J, the junction kept 3 bases outside the gene matches. CDR3 amino acids: CASRGGPTDTQYF. CDR3 coding DNA: TGTGCCAGCCGGGGGGGGCCCACAGATACGCAGTATTTT.

This chain links TRBV9 with TRBJ2-1; 9 positions agree with TRBD1. The CDR3 is 17 amino acids. J gave up 4 bases and V 0 bases, and 8 bases lay outside the gene matches. Germline values: CDR1 SGDLS, CDR2 YYNGEE. CDR3 bases: TGTGCCAGCAGCGTAGGTTTCGGGACAGGGAGGTACAATGAGCAGTTCTTC. Its translation is CASSVGFGTGRYNEQFF.

This chain joins TRBV29-1 and TRBJ2-1, with TRBD2 identical over 11 bases. The germline V gene has CDR1 SQVTM and CDR2 ANQGSEA. The length of the CDR3 is 17 residues. After removal of 5 bases from V and 4 bases from J, the junction contained 13 bases not matched to a gene. CDR3 protein: CSVLVGKGLAGYNEQFF. CDR3 DNA: TGCAGCGTTCTCGTGGGAAAAGGACTAGCGGGTTACAATGAGCAGTTCTTC.

This rearrangement joins TRBV10-2 to TRBJ1-1, with 11 positions matching TRBD1. This CDR3 has 16 residues. The trim removed 2 bases at V and 4 bases at J, leaving 6 bases unmatched. CDR1 is WSHSY and CDR2 is SAAADI in the germline V gene. In DNA, the CDR3 is TGCGCCAGCAGTGAGCGGGGGACAGGGGGTAGCACTGAAGCTTTCTTT. Amino acid sequence: CASSERGTGGSTEAFF.

The rearrangement links TRBV19 to TRBJ1-4; 9 nucleotides agree with TRBD1. This CDR3 is 14 amino acids long. Germline trimming cut 9 bases from V and 8 bases from J; bases unmatched to any gene: 10. Germline CDR1 is LNHDA and CDR2 is SQIVND (reference sequence). CDR3 bases: TGTGCCAGCACCAAACAGGGGGCGGGGGAAAAACTGTTTTTT. It translates to CASTKQGAGEKLFF.

This sequence joins TRBV7-9 and TRBJ1-5; maybe TRBD1 (5 bases). CDR3 size: 13 residues. The ends were cut back, 1 base at V and 5 bases at J, with 6 bases in the middle. Germline V gene sequence: CDR1 SEHNR, CDR2 FQNEAQ (reference sequence). CDR3 protein: CASSLGGDQPQHF. The CDR3 region has the DNA TGTGCCAGCAGCTTAGGGGGGGATCAGCCCCAGCATTTT.

V usage is TRBV6-5 and J usage is TRBJ1-4, with 7 nucleotides matching TRBD1. CDR1 and CDR2 from the germline V gene are MNHEY and SVGAGI. The V segment lost 0 bases and the J segment 4 bases; nucleotides outside the gene matches: 2. The CDR3 has 15 residues. The CDR3 reads CASSYSGTVNEKLFF. The DNA for the CDR3 is TGTGCCAGCAGTTACTCTGGGACAGTTAATGAAAAACTGTTTTTT.

This chain joins TRBV7-3 and TRBJ2-7, with 13 bases lining up with TRBD2. CDR1 SGHTA and CDR2 FQGTGA come from the germline V gene. V was clipped by 4 bases and J by 8 bases; unmatched bases: 5. CDR3 length: 14 residues. The chain's CDR3 is CASSSGLAGSQQYF. The CDR3 region has the DNA TGTGCCAGCAGCTCGGGACTAGCGGGATCCCAGCAGTACTTC. Looking up the rest from reference TRBV7-3 and TRBJ2-7 gives the full variable domain: GAGVSQTPSNKVTEKGKYVELRCDPISGHTALYWYRQSLGQGPEFLIYFQGTGAADDSGLPNDRFFAVRPEGSVSTLKIQRTERGDSAVYLCASSSGLAGSQQYFGPGTRLTVT.

The CDR3 DNA sequence: TGCGCCAGCAGCCGCCTCAAACTAGCGGGGGACAACAATGAGCAGTTCTTC. Protein product: CASSRLKLAGDNNEQFF. V and J are TRBV5-1 and TRBJ2-1; 11 nucleotides line up with TRBD2. Germline values: CDR1 SGHRS, CDR2 YFSETQ. Trimming at V came to 4 bases and at J to 5 bases, leaving 11 bases not matched to a gene. This CDR3 comprises 17 residues.

The CDR3 nucleotides read TGCGCCAGCAGCCAAGGCTGGACTCCCAGCCCCTACGAGCAGTACTTC. Amino acid sequence: CASSQGWTPSPYEQYF. This rearrangement joins TRBV4-1 to TRBJ2-7, with D possibly being TRBD2 (5 bases). The CDR3 is 16 residues long. The germline V gene has CDR1 MGHRA and CDR2 YSYEKL. V gave up 1 base and J gave up 2 bases, with 15 bases separating them.

This clone appeared a single time. This chain uses TRBV18 with TRBJ2-3; D not resolved. Germline CDR1 is KGHSH and CDR2 is LQKENI. The CDR3 consists of 12 residues. The V gene lost 0 bases and the J gene lost 8 bases, with 6 bases spanning the gap. This CDR3 reads CASSPPGRTQYF. CDR3 in DNA: TGTGCCAGCTCACCACCGGGCCGTACGCAGTATTTT.

This chain uses TRBV5-1 with TRBJ1-1, with D possibly matching TRBD1 (5 bases). Germline CDR1 reads SGHRS; CDR2 reads YFSETQ. V dropped 4 bases and J dropped 3 bases, with 10 bases sitting between them. CDR3 length: 13 amino acids. CDR3 nucleotide sequence: TGCGCCAGCAGCCCCACAGGAGACACTGAAGCTTTCTTT. This sequence encodes CASSPTGDTEAFF.

The chain has TRBV6-5 and TRBJ2-7; 7 bases are a match to TRBD2. Germline values: CDR1 MNHEY, CDR2 SVGAGI. Trimming cost V 10 bases and J 10 bases; bases outside gene matches: 13. The CDR3 consists of 12 residues. The CDR3 sequence is CATTGRGWYQYF. As DNA, the CDR3 is TGTGCCACTACCGGGCGGGGGTGGTACCAGTACTTC.

V usage is TRBV27 and J usage is TRBJ2-1; TRBD2 matches at 8 bases. Germline assignment: CDR1 MNHEY and CDR2 SMNVEV (reference sequence). Trimming at V came to 5 bases and at J to 1 base, leaving 7 bases not matched to a gene. The CDR3 runs to 16 residues. The DNA of the CDR3 is TGTGCCAGCAGTCTCTCGTCTAGCGGGTCCTACAATGAGCAGTTCTTC. Amino acids: CASSLSSSGSYNEQFF.

The J gene is TRBJ1-5, the V gene TRBV28; TRBD1 matches at 7 bases. The trim removed 4 bases at V and 5 bases at J, leaving 8 bases unmatched. Germline CDR1 and CDR2: MDHEN and SYDVKM. This CDR3 contains 15 residues. The CDR3 DNA is TGTGCCAGCAGTTCCCCCTGGGGACAGTATCAGCCCCAGCATTTT. Its translation: CASSSPWGQYQPQHF.

The V call is TRBV6-6, the J call TRBJ1-1, with D perhaps matching TRBD1 (6 bases). The CDR3 has 13 amino acids. The ends were cut back, 10 bases at V and 5 bases at J, with 17 bases in the middle. Germline lookup yields CDR1 MNHNY and CDR2 SVGAGI (reference sequence). Here the CDR3 reads CANAGALGTEAFF. The DNA of the CDR3 is TGTGCCAACGCAGGGGCATTGGGGACTGAAGCTTTCTTT.

V usage is TRBV29-1 and J usage is TRBJ2-7; possible D gene TRBD1, 5 bases. CDR3 length equals 13 residues. Germline V gene lookup returns CDR1 SQVTM and CDR2 ANQGSEA. The V end was cut by 3 bases, the J end by 5 bases, with 14 bases between. CDR3 amino acids: CSVDEQVSHEQYF. The CDR3 bases are TGCAGCGTTGACGAACAGGTCAGCCACGAGCAGTACTTC.

The chain employs TRBV6-5 and TRBJ1-3; D is unclear. The CDR3 is 14 residues long. Germline assignment: CDR1 MNHEY and CDR2 SVGAGI. Trimming removed 6 bases at V and 0 bases at J, with 9 bases between. CDR3 nucleotides: TGTGCCAGCAGGAGAAGTGTCTCTGGAAACACCATATATTTT. Protein: CASRRSVSGNTIYF.

V usage is TRBV4-1 and J usage is TRBJ2-7; TRBD1 agrees at 7 bases. Germline V gene sequence: CDR1 MGHRA, CDR2 YSYEKL. The CDR3 runs to 14 residues. V lost 4 bases and J lost 1; bases outside the gene matches: 4. The CDR3 loop reads CASSLPGQSYEQYF. For the CDR3, the DNA is TGCGCCAGCAGCCTTCCGGGACAGTCCTACGAGCAGTACTTC.

This chain links TRBV6-1 with TRBJ2-6; 8 bases fit TRBD1. With V trimmed by 7 bases and J by 2 bases, 4 bases remained unmatched. This CDR3 is 15 amino acids long. From germline, CDR1 is MNHNS and CDR2 SASEGT. CDR3 bases: TGTGCCAGCACCGCAGGGGGCGCTGGGGCCAACGTCCTGACTTTC. Protein: CASTAGGAGANVLTF.

The chain links TRBV11-2 to TRBJ2-2; 11 bases are a match to TRBD2. The CDR3 is 17 amino acids. Germline lookup yields CDR1 SGHAT and CDR2 FQNNGV. J was trimmed by 3 bases and V by 5 bases; bases with no gene match: 8. The CDR3 loop is CASSPLAGGVDTGELFF. The DNA for the CDR3 is TGTGCCAGCAGCCCTCTAGCGGGGGGAGTAGACACCGGGGAGCTGTTTTTT.

The chain carries TRBV7-9 and TRBJ2-4, with TRBD1 matching over 9 bases. CDR3 length equals 15 residues. The ends lost 4 bases at V and 3 bases at J; junction bases unmatched: 4. Looked up from germline, CDR1 is SEHNR and CDR2 is FQNEAQ (reference sequence). The CDR3 here is CASSSPGQGKNIQYF. The CDR3 region has the DNA TGTGCCAGCAGCTCGCCGGGACAGGGCAAAAACATTCAGTACTTC.

The CDR3 sequence: CASSDSRDSSTDTQYF. CDR3 nucleotide sequence: TGTGCCAGCAGTGATTCGAGGGATTCTAGCACAGATACGCAGTATTTT. This sequence joins TRBV25-1 and TRBJ2-3, with a weak D call TRBD2 (5 bases). This CDR3 comprises 16 residues. Looked up from germline, CDR1 is MGHDK and CDR2 is SYGVNS. The V end lost 3 bases, the J end lost 0 bases, and 13 bases lay between the germline ends.

CDR3 loop: CASSQAAGGTYEQYF. CDR3 nucleotides: TGCGCCAGCAGCCAAGCCGCTGGGGGGACCTACGAGCAGTACTTC. V is TRBV4-1 and J is TRBJ2-7; D might be TRBD2 (6 bases). The CDR3 has 15 residues. V shed 1 base and J shed 2 bases, with 12 bases lying between them. CDR1 MGHRA and CDR2 YSYEKL come from the germline V gene.

CDR3 region: CASSVFLAGKGTDTQYF. In DNA, the CDR3 is TGTGCCAGCAGCGTATTCCTAGCGGGAAAGGGCACAGATACGCAGTATTTT. The genes are TRBV7-6 and TRBJ2-3, with TRBD2 identical over 9 bases. CDR1 is SGHVS, CDR2 FNYEAQ, per germline. V shed 5 bases and J 1 base; nucleotides not matched to a gene: 10. The CDR3 loop spans 17 amino acids.

This rearrangement joins TRBV27 to TRBJ1-5; TRBD1 is a possible D gene (6 bases). Trimming took 4 bases from V and 0 from J, leaving 19 bases between them. Germline assignment: CDR1 MNHEY and CDR2 SMNVEV (reference sequence). This CDR3 has 18 amino acids. The CDR3 DNA sequence: TGTGCCAGCAGTTCGACGGGGGGGACAACTTATAGCAATCAGCCCCAGCATTTT. Its translation: CASSSTGGTTYSNQPQHF.

This clone has just a few counts. The chain uses TRBV6-1 and TRBJ2-7; TRBD2 is a possible D gene (6 bases). The CDR3 totals 13 residues. V was clipped by 11 bases and J by 2 bases, with 16 bases between them. From germline, CDR1 is MNHNS and CDR2 SASEGT. The CDR3, as DNA: TGTGCCGGGGAGGCTGGAGATACCTACGAGCAGTACTTC. Encoded protein: CAGEAGDTYEQYF.